The 22 T cell receptor beta chains below were found in one sample sequenced in a study of CD8+ T cells in alopecia areata. It was cDNA, reverse transcribed from extracted RNA, that served as the sequencing template. This table comes from immunoSEQ multiplex PCR, and its TCRdb copy is limited to in-frame clones, with some not included. The profile shows more than 90,000 clones, about 64% of them singletons. Treatment indicated: oral pan-JAK inhibitor, 5-10 mg twice daily. Source: CD8+ T cells sorted from blood, taken at week 4, from a patient treated with tofacitinib. The receptors shown here come from a human donor with alopecia areata.

The chain combines TRBV6-5 with TRBJ1-4, with D unclear. The CDR3 contains 14 residues. In germline, CDR1 is MNHEY, CDR2 SVGAGI. V gave up 8 bases and J gave up 3 bases, with 13 bases separating them. CDR3 loop: CASREGASNEKLFF. The CDR3 bases are TGTGCCAGCCGTGAGGGAGCATCTAATGAAAAACTGTTTTTT.

The chain is built from TRBV9 and TRBJ1-1; D gene ambiguous. The CDR3 is made up of 15 amino acids. Germline CDR1 and CDR2: SGDLS and YYNGEE. V was clipped by 0 bases and J by 3 bases, with 12 bases between them. The CDR3 region is CASSVGTSPDTEAFF. The CDR3 nucleotides read TGTGCCAGCAGCGTAGGTACATCACCGGACACTGAAGCTTTCTTT.

The chain uses TRBV7-3 and TRBJ2-5; a possible D gene is TRBD1 (6 bases). Germline CDR1 reads SGHTA; CDR2 reads FQGTGA. V gave up 1 base and J gave up 2 bases, with 11 bases separating them. The CDR3 covers 15 residues. The CDR3 nucleotides read TGTGCCAGCAGCTTAATTGGCAGGGGACAAGAGACCCAGTACTTC. It codes for CASSLIGRGQETQYF.

The chain combines TRBV7-2 with TRBJ2-7; TRBD1 agrees at 8 bases. This CDR3 spans 16 amino acids. The V gene end was trimmed by 5 bases and the J gene end by 0 bases; junction bases not matched to a gene: 9. Per the germline V gene, CDR1 is SGHTA and CDR2 is FQGNSA. The CDR3 protein is CASSPRTGLPSYEQYF. CDR3 nucleotide sequence: TGTGCCAGCAGCCCCCGGACAGGGCTACCCTCCTACGAGCAGTACTTC. Complete variable domain (other parts from reference TRBV7-2 and TRBJ2-7): GAGVSQSPSNKVTEKGKDVELRCDPISGHTALYWYRQSLGQGLEFLIYFQGNSAPDKSGLPSDRFSAERTGGSVSTLTIQRTQQEDSAVYLCASSPRTGLPSYEQYFGPGTRLTVT.

This clone has just one count. The chain links TRBV15 to TRBJ2-1; possibly TRBD2 for D (7 bases). With 0 bases removed from V and 4 bases from J, the gap between germline ends came to 19 bases. Germline assignment: CDR1 LNHNV and CDR2 YYDKDF (reference sequence). The CDR3 runs to 18 residues. The CDR3 is CATSRERQRGGLYNEQFF. Written as DNA, the CDR3 is TGTGCCACCAGCAGAGAACGGCAGCGCGGGGGCCTATACAATGAGCAGTTCTTC.

The chain carries TRBV27 and TRBJ2-2; D remains ambiguous. This CDR3 spans 11 amino acids. The V and J ends lost 4 bases and 3 bases respectively, with 0 bases between them. Germline CDR1 and CDR2: MNHEY and SMNVEV (reference sequence). The CDR3 loop is CASSYTGELFF. CDR3 bases: TGTGCCAGCAGTTACACCGGGGAGCTGTTTTTT.

CDR3 DNA: TGCAGCGGCGCCGACAGGTCGGGGACCCAGTACTTC. Protein product: CSGADRSGTQYF. V is TRBV29-1 and J is TRBJ2-5, with D perhaps matching TRBD1 (6 bases). V gave up 7 bases and J gave up 7 bases, with 16 bases separating them. This CDR3 spans 12 amino acids. The germline V gene has CDR1 SQVTM and CDR2 ANQGSEA.

The rearrangement links TRBV29-1 to TRBJ2-7; D assignment may be TRBD1 or TRBD2 (6 bases each). The V end lost 0 bases, the J end lost 4 bases, and 16 bases lay between the germline ends. The CDR3 runs 15 residues. Germline V gene data show CDR1 as SQVTM and CDR2 as ANQGSEA. The CDR3 loop is CSVEERGPKGYEQYF. The CDR3 bases are TGCAGCGTTGAAGAACGGGGGCCGAAAGGGTACGAGCAGTACTTC.

This clone was found a few times. Other DNA sequences in this specimen translate into the identical CDR3. The rearrangement links TRBV11-2 to TRBJ2-7; either TRBD1 or TRBD2 may supply D (6 bases each). V lost 1 base to trimming and J lost 3 bases, with 13 bases between them. Germline CDR1 SGHAT, CDR2 FQNNGV. The length of the CDR3 is 15 residues. CDR3 coding DNA: TGTGCCAGCAGCTTAGTTGGGGGGCAGGTCTACGAGCAGTACTTC. Residues: CASSLVGGQVYEQYF.

The chain recombines TRBV7-2 with TRBJ1-1, with TRBD1 as a possible D gene (5 bases). The CDR3 runs to 14 residues. Germline V gives CDR1 SGHTA, CDR2 FQGNSA. The V end lost 1 base, the J end lost 7 bases, and 13 bases lay between the germline ends. This chain's CDR3 is CASSLGTGRGEAFF. The CDR3 coding sequence is TGTGCCAGCAGCTTAGGTACAGGCCGGGGTGAAGCTTTCTTT.

This clone was detected only a few times. The genes are TRBV19 and TRBJ2-1, with D possibly matching TRBD1 (6 bases). Trimming removed 10 bases at V and 5 bases at J, with 15 bases between. The CDR3 has 13 residues. Germline values: CDR1 LNHDA, CDR2 SQIVND (reference sequence). CDR3 amino acids: CAMSLGTNNEQFF. DNA for the CDR3: TGTGCCATGAGTCTAGGGACAAACAATGAGCAGTTCTTC.

This clone was seen a handful of times. The V and J genes are TRBV30 and TRBJ2-1; TRBD2 might be the D (5 bases). The CDR3 is 14 amino acids. The V end lost 1 base, the J end lost 3 bases, and 10 bases lay between the germline ends. Germline loops: CDR1 GTSNPN, CDR2 SVGIG (reference sequence). This CDR3 reads CAWSEGAGYNEQFF. The CDR3 DNA reads TGTGCCTGGAGTGAGGGAGCAGGCTACAATGAGCAGTTCTTC.

The chain employs TRBV5-1 and TRBJ1-1; maybe TRBD1 (5 bases). CDR3 size: 15 residues. The V end lost 3 bases, the J end lost 0 bases, and 12 bases lay between the germline ends. Germline CDR1 reads SGHRS; CDR2 reads YFSETQ. The CDR3 loop is CASSWRDGLNTEAFF. The DNA of the CDR3 is TGCGCCAGCAGCTGGCGGGACGGCTTGAACACTGAAGCTTTCTTT.

The V call is TRBV27, the J call TRBJ2-7; D ambiguous. Germline lookup yields CDR1 MNHEY and CDR2 SMNVEV (reference sequence). V was trimmed by 5 bases and J by 3 bases, leaving 11 bases between them. The CDR3 has 13 residues. The CDR3 reads CASSPPGHYEQYF. The CDR3 bases are TGTGCCAGCAGTCCCCCCGGCCACTACGAGCAGTACTTC.

The genes are TRBV4-1 and TRBJ1-1, with a possible D match to TRBD1 (5 bases). CDR1 is MGHRA, CDR2 YSYEKL, per germline. This CDR3 has 15 amino acids. The germline V and J ends were trimmed by 1 base and 1 base, with 10 bases remaining between them. CDR3 DNA: TGCGCCAGCAGCCAAGTCCTGACAGAGAACACTGAAGCTTTCTTT. It translates to CASSQVLTENTEAFF.

This clone was detected only once. The chain has TRBV27 and TRBJ2-7, with TRBD2 matching over 10 bases. Germline loops: CDR1 MNHEY, CDR2 SMNVEV (reference sequence). Germline trimming cut 2 bases from V and 9 bases from J; bases unmatched to any gene: 7. CDR3 length: 14 amino acids. As DNA, the CDR3 is TGTGCCAGCAGTTTAGAATCTAGCGGGAGTTGGCAGTACTTC. It encodes CASSLESSGSWQYF.

The chain links TRBV9 to TRBJ2-2, with 10 nucleotides matching TRBD2. This CDR3 comprises 15 residues. The J segment lost 6 bases and the V segment lost 4 bases, leaving 6 bases of the junction unmatched. The V gene's germline CDR1 is SGDLS and CDR2 YYNGEE. The CDR3 DNA reads TGTGCCAGCAGCTCCCAGCGGGAGGGACCCGGGGAGCTGTTTTTT. This translates into CASSSQREGPGELFF.

The rearrangement joins TRBV30 to TRBJ1-5; D call uncertain. The germline V and J ends were trimmed by 0 bases and 4 bases, with 10 bases remaining between them. This CDR3 is 14 amino acids long. Looked up from germline, CDR1 is GTSNPN and CDR2 is SVGIG (reference sequence). The DNA for the CDR3 is TGTGCCTGGAGTGTAGGGATTTCTAATCAGCCCCAGCATTTT. Encoded protein: CAWSVGISNQPQHF.

The chain couples TRBV6-6 to TRBJ2-6; D unresolved. Per the germline V gene, CDR1 is MNHNY and CDR2 is SVGAGI (reference sequence). This CDR3 is 13 amino acids long. Trimming shortened V by 8 bases and J by 0 bases, and 5 bases separated the two germline ends. This CDR3 reads CASLSSGANVLTF. CDR3 sequence (DNA): TGTGCCAGCCTGAGCTCTGGGGCCAACGTCCTGACTTTC.

The V call is TRBV18, the J call TRBJ1-5; D not certain. Germline V gene lookup returns CDR1 KGHSH and CDR2 LQKENI. CDR3 size: 13 residues. V dropped 1 base and J dropped 9 bases, with 10 bases sitting between them. CDR3 region: CASSPRHLPPQHF. In DNA, the CDR3 is TGTGCCAGCTCACCACGACACCTCCCGCCCCAGCATTTT. The whole variable domain, remainder taken from reference TRBV18 and TRBJ1-5, is NAGVMQNPRHLVRRRGQEARLRCSPMKGHSHVYWYRQLPEEGLKFMVYLQKENIIDESGMPKERFSAEFPKEGPSILRIQQVVRGDSAAYFCASSPRHLPPQHFGDGTRLSIL.

CDR3 amino acids: CSVDLGDYSTDTQYF. Here the CDR3 DNA reads TGCAGCGTTGATCTAGGGGACTACAGCACAGATACGCAGTATTTT. The J gene is TRBJ2-3, the V gene TRBV29-1; 7 bases agree with TRBD2. After removal of 3 bases from V and 0 bases from J, the junction contained 6 bases not matched to a gene. CDR1 is SQVTM, CDR2 ANQGSEA, per germline. The length of the CDR3 is 15 residues.

The chain couples TRBV10-3 to TRBJ2-7, with a tentative D call TRBD1 (6 bases). Trimming removed 0 bases from V and 6 bases from J, with 15 bases in between. Germline-derived CDR1 and CDR2 are ENHRY and SYGVKD. The CDR3 consists of 15 residues. CDR3 nucleotides: TGTGCCATCAGTGAGTCGAGTGGGTCAGGGGTCGAGCAGTACTTC. This encodes CAISESSGSGVEQYF.